Listed here is a single T cell receptor (beta chain). The antigen remains undetermined. Losses at the gene ends were 3 bases for V and 4 bases for J; bases not matched to a gene: 7. The germline CDR1 and CDR2 sequences are SGHRS and YFSETQ. This CDR3 comprises 16 residues. This entry belongs to a study of T cell responses to AZD1222 COVID-19 vaccine. Notes on the study in general: Receipt of two AZD1222 doses was followed by a rise in Spike-specific TCR breadth and depth. In all cases, repertoires were sampled only after the peak T cell response.

This table comes from immunoSEQ multiplex PCR, and its TCRdb copy is limited to in-frame clones, with some not included. In the table there are 160,000 or so clones, more than 90% of which are singletons. This sequence originates from an adult in good health. Sequencing was performed on peripheral blood, taken on day 0 of AZD1222 vaccination. The J gene is TRBJ2-2, the V gene TRBV5-1; 9 positions agree with TRBD1. CDR3 sequence (DNA): TGCGCCAGCAGCTCTTCCGGGACAGGGTTCACCGGGGAGCTGTTTTTT. Its protein is CASSSSGTGFTGELFF.